This entry is about one T cell receptor beta chain. Its antigen remains unidentified. Trimming removed 1 base at V and 7 bases at J, with 12 bases between. The CDR3 is made up of 13 amino acids. CDR1 and CDR2 (germline): SGHRS, YFSETQ. Unique molecular identifiers were incorporated when the TCRbeta library was constructed. A single record per CDR3 protein comes from TCRdb applying MiXCR to the PCR reads. The sample records fewer than 750,000 distinct CDR3 sequences, 25% to 30% being singletons. The data stem from a study of T-cell reconstitution after alpha-beta-depleted transplantation in children. Study conclusions and caveats: From surviving recipient T cells and thymic progenitors came the high day-60 TCRbeta diversity observed in some patients. Reported findings indicate that, about two months after transplant, alpha-beta T cells came from several hundred expanded clones, which were derived from non-depleted graft cells. At the one-year point after transplant, T-cell counts and TCRbeta diversity were found to come mostly from T cells that had been newly produced.

This clonotype was obtained from a boy less than two years old with Wiskott-Aldrich syndrome, due to receive a stem cell transplant. The V gene is TRBV5-1, the J gene TRBJ2-7, with D unresolved. The material was PBMCs, obtained before TCRalphabeta/CD19-depleted stem cell transplant. CDR3 nucleotides: TGCGCCAGCAGCTTGTTCACGGGCTTTGAGCAGTACTTC. Amino acids: CASSLFTGFEQYF.